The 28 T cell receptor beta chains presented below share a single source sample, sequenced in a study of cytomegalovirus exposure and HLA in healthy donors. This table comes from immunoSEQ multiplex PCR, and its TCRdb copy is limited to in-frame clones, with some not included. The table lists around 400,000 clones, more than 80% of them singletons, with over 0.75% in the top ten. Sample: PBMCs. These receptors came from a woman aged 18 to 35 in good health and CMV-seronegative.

CDR3 sequence: CASSSLFANTGELFF. Here the CDR3 DNA reads TGTGCCAGCAGCTCTCTGTTCGCGAACACCGGGGAGCTGTTTTTT. V and J are TRBV5-6 and TRBJ2-2; no firm D call. This CDR3 has 15 residues. The germline V gene has CDR1 SGHDT and CDR2 YYEEEE. V shed 3 bases and J shed 0 bases, with 9 bases lying between them.

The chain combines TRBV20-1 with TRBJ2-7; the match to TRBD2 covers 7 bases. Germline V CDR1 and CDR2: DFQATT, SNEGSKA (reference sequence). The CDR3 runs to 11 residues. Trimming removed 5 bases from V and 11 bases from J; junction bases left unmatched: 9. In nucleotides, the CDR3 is TGCAGTGCTCTCCAAGGACTAGAGAAGTACTTC. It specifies CSALQGLEKYF.

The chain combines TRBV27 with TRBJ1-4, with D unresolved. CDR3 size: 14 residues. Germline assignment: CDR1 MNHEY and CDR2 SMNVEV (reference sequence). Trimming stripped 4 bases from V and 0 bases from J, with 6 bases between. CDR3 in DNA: TGTGCCAGCAGTTGGAGTGCAACTAATGAAAAACTGTTTTTT. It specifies CASSWSATNEKLFF.

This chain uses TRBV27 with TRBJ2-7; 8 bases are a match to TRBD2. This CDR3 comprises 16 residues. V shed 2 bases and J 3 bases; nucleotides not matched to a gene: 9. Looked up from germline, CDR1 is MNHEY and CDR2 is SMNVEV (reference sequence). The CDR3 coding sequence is TGTGCCAGCAGTTTACTTTCCGGGAGGGCCTACTACGAGCAGTACTTC. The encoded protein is CASSLLSGRAYYEQYF.

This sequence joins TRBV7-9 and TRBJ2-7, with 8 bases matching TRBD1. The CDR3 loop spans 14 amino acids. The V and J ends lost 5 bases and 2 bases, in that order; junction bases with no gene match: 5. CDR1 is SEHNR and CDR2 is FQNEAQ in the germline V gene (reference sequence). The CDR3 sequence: CASSATGDPYEQYF. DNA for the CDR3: TGTGCCAGCAGCGCGACAGGGGACCCCTACGAGCAGTACTTC.

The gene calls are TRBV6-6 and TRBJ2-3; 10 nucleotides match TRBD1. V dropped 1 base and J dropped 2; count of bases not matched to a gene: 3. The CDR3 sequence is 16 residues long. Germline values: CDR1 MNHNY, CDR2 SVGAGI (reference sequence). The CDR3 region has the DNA TGTGCCAGCAGTTACTTAGGGACAGGGGCCACAGATACGCAGTATTTT. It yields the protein CASSYLGTGATDTQYF.

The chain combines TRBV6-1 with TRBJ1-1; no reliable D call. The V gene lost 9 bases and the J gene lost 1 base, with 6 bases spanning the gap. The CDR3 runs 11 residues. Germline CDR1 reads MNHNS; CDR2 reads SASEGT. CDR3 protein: CASGRNTEAFF. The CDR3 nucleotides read TGTGCCAGTGGGAGGAACACTGAAGCTTTCTTT.

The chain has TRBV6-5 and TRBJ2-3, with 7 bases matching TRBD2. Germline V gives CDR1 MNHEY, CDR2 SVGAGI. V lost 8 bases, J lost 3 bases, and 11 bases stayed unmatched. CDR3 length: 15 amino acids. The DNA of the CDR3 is TGTGCCAGCCGGGCAGGCGGGAGTAAGACAGATACGCAGTATTTT. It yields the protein CASRAGGSKTDTQYF.

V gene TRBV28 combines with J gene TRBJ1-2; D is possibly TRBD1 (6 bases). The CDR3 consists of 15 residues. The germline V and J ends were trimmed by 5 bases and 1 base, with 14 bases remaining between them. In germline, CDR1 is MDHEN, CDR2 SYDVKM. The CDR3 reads CASSPPGGRNYGYTF. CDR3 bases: TGTGCCAGCAGTCCCCCCGGGGGGCGTAACTATGGCTACACCTTC.

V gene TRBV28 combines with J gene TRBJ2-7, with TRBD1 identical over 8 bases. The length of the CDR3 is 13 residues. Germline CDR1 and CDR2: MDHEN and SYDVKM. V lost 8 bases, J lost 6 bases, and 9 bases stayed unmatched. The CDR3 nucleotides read TGTGCCAGCCCATGGACAGGGCATTCCGAGCAGTACTTC. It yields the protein CASPWTGHSEQYF.

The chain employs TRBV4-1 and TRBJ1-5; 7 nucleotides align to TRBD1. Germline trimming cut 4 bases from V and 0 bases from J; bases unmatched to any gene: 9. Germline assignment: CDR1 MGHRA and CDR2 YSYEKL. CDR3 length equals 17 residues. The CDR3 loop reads CASSPTGSGYSNQPQHF. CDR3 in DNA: TGCGCCAGCAGCCCGACAGGGTCTGGTTATAGCAATCAGCCCCAGCATTTT.

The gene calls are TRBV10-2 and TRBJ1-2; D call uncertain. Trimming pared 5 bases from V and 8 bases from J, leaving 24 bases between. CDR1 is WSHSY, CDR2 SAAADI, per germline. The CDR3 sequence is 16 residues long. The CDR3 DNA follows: TGCGCCAGCAGTCGTCAGGCAGATACGTCCTCTCACGGCTACACCTTC. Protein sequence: CASSRQADTSSHGYTF.

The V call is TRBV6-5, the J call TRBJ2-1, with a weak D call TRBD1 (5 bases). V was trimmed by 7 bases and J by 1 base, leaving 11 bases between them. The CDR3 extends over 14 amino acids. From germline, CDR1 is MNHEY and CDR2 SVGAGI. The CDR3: CASTGHESYNEQFF. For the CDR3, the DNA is TGTGCCAGCACCGGACACGAATCCTACAATGAGCAGTTCTTC.

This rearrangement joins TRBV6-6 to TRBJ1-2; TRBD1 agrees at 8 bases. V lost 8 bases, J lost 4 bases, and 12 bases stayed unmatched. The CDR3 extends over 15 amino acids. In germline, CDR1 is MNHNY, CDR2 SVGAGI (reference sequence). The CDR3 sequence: CASSAGTGDFYGYTF. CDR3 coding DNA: TGTGCCAGCTCCGCCGGGACAGGCGATTTCTATGGCTACACCTTC.

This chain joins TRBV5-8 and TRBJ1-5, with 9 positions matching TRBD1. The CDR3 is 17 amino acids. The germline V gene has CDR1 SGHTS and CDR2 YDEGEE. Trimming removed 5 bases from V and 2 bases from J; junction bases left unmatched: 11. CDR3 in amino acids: CASRLLGDRERNQPQHF. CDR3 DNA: TGTGCCAGCAGACTATTGGGGGACAGGGAGCGCAATCAGCCCCAGCATTTT.

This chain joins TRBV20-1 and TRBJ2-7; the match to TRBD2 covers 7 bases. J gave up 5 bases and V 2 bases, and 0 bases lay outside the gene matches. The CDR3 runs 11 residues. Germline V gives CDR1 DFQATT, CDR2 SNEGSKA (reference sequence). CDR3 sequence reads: CSARSGDEQYF. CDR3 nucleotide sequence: TGCAGTGCTAGAAGCGGGGACGAGCAGTACTTC.

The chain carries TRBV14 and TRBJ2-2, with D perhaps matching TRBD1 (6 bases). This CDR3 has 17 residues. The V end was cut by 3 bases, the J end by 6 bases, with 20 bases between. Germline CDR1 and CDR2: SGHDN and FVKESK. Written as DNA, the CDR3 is TGTGCCAGCAGCCACATTGACGATACAGGGTGGGCCGGGGAGCTGTTTTTT. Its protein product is CASSHIDDTGWAGELFF.

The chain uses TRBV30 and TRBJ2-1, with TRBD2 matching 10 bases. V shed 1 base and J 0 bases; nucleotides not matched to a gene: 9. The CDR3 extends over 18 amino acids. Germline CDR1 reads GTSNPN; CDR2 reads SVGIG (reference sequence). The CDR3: CAWSGGTSVLASYNEQFF. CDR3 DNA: TGTGCCTGGAGTGGAGGGACTAGCGTTCTTGCCTCCTACAATGAGCAGTTCTTC.

For the CDR3, the DNA is TGTGCCAGCAGTAAACGGACAGGGGCGAGCAATCAGCCCCAGCATTTT. This sequence encodes CASSKRTGASNQPQHF. V usage is TRBV28 and J usage is TRBJ1-5; 9 nucleotides align to TRBD1. V was pared by 5 bases and J by 1 base, with 6 bases of the junction left unmatched. This CDR3 is built from 16 residues. The germline V gene has CDR1 MDHEN and CDR2 SYDVKM.

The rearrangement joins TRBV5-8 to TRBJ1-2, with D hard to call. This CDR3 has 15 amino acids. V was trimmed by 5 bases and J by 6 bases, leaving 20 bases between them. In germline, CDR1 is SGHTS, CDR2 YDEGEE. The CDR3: CASRSGLGSSDGYTF. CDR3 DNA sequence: TGTGCCAGCAGATCAGGTCTTGGATCTAGCGATGGCTACACCTTC.

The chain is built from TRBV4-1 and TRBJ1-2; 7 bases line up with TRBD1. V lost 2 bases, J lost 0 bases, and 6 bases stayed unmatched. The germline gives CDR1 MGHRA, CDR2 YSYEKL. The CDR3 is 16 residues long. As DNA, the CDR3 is TGCGCCAGCAGCCAACCGGGACAGCAAGCTAACTATGGCTACACCTTC. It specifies CASSQPGQQANYGYTF.

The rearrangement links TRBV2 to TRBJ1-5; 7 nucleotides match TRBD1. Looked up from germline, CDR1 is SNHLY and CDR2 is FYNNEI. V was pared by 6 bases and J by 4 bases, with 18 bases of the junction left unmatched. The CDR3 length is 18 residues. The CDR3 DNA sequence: TGTGCCAGCAGGCTCAATCAGGGGGGAGATGTAGTAAATCAGCCCCAGCATTTT. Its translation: CASRLNQGGDVVNQPQHF.

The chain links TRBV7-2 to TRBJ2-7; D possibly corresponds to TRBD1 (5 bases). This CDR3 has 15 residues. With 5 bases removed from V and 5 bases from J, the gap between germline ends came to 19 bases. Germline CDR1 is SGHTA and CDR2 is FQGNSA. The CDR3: CASSPAPGITHEQYF. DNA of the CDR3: TGTGCCAGCAGCCCTGCCCCAGGGATCACGCACGAGCAGTACTTC.

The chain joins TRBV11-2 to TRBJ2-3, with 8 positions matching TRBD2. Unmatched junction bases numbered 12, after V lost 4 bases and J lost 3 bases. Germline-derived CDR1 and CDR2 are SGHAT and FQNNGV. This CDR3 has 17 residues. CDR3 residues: CASSSLVEREITDTQYF. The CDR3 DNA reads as TGTGCCAGCAGCTCTCTGGTGGAGCGGGAGATTACAGATACGCAGTATTTT.

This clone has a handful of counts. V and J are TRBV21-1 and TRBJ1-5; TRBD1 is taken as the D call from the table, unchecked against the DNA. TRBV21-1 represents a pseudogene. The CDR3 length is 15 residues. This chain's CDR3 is CASSKRDRCCQPQHF. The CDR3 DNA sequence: TGTGCCAGCAGCAAAAGGGACAGATGTTGTCAGCCCCAGCATTTT.

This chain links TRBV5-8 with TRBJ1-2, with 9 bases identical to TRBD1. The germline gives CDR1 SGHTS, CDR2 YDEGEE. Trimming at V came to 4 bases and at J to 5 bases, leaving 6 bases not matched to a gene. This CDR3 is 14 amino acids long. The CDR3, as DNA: TGTGCCAGCAGCCCGCGAGGACAGGGGTATGGCTACACCTTC. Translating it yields CASSPRGQGYGYTF.

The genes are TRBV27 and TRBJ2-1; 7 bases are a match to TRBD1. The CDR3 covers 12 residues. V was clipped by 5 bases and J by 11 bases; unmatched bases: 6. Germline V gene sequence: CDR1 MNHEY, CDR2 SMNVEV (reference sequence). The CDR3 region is CASSPARGKQFF. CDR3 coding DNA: TGTGCCAGCAGTCCCGCCAGGGGGAAGCAGTTCTTC.

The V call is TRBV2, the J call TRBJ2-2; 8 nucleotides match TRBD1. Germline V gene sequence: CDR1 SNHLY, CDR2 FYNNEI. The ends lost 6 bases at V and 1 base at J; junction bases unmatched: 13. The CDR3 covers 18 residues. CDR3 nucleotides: TGTGCCAGCAGGCGGTCGACAGGGGCCCTTGTGAACACCGGGGAGCTGTTTTTT. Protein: CASRRSTGALVNTGELFF.